The clone carrying this TCR beta chain was found a few times. The antigen is not known. Profiling relied on immunoSEQ multiplex PCR, and the TCRdb table lists in-frame clones only, not all of them. The sample holds roughly 80,000 clones, roughly 80% seen once. This specimen belongs to a study of T cell responses to AZD1222 COVID-19 vaccine. Overall study: Pooling covered second doses at about 4 or about 12 weeks.

The germline V gene encodes CDR1 SNHLY and CDR2 FYNNEI. Trimming stripped 5 bases from V and 3 bases from J, with 16 bases between. The CDR3 contains 15 residues. The study, taken as a whole, reports: Following two doses of AZD1222, Spike-specific TCR breadth and depth rose. Among spike-specific TCRs, nearly half reportedly target unmutated variant regions. Researchers report vaccine-associated CD4 TCRs spanning spike, with dominance at 160-218 and 743-854.

The J gene is TRBJ1-2, the V gene TRBV2, with a possible D match to TRBD1 (6 bases). The input for sequencing was peripheral blood, taken on day 0 of AZD1222 vaccination. The sequence was obtained from an adult in good health. The CDR3 sequence is CASSPRGGADYGYTF. The CDR3 nucleotides are TGTGCCAGCAGTCCCCGGGGGGGGGCAGACTATGGCTACACCTTC.